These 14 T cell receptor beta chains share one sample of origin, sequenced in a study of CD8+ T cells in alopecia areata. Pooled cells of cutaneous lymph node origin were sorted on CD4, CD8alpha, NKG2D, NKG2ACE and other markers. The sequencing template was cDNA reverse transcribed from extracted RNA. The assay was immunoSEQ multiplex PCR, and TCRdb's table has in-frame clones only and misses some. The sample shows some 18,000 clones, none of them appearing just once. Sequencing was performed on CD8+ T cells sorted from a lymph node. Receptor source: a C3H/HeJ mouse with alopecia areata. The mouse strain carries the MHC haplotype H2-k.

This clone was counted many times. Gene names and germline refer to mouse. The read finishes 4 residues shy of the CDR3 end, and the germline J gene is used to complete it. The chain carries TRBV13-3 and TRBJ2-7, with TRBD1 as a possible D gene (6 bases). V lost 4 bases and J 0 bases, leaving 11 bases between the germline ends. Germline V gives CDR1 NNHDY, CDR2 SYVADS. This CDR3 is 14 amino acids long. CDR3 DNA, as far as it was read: TGTGCCAGCAGTCCTCAGGGGAGCTCCTAT. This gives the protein CASSPQGSSY. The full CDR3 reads CASSPQGSSYEQYF.

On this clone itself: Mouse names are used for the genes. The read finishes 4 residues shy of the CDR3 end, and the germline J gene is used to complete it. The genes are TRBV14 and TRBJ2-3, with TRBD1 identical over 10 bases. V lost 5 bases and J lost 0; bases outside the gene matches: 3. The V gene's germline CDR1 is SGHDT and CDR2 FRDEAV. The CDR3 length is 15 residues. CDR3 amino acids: CASSRGQGSAETLYF. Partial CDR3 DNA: TGTGCCAGCAGCCGGGGACAGGGGAGTGCAGAA.

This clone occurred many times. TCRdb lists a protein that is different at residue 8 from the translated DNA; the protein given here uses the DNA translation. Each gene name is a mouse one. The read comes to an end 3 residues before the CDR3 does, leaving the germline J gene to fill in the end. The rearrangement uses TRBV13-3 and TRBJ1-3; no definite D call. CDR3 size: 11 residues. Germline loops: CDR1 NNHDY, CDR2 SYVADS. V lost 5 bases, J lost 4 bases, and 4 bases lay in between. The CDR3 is CASRTGNTLYF. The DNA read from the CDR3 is TGTGCCAGCAGGACAGGAAATACG.

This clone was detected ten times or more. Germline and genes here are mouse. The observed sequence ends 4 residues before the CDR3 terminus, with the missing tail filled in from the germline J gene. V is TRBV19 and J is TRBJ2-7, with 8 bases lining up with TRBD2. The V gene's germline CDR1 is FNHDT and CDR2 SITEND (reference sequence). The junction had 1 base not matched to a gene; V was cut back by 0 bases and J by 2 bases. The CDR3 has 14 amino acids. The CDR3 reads CASSIDWGPYEQYF. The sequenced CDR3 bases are TGTGCCAGCAGTATAGACTGGGGGCCCTAT.

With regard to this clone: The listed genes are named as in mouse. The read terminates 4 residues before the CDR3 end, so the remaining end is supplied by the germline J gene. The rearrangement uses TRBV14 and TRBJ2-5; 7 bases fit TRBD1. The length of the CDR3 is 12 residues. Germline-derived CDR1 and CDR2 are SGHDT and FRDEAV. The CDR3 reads CASSGTEDTQYF. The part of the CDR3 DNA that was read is TGTGCCAGCAGTGGGACAGAAGAC.

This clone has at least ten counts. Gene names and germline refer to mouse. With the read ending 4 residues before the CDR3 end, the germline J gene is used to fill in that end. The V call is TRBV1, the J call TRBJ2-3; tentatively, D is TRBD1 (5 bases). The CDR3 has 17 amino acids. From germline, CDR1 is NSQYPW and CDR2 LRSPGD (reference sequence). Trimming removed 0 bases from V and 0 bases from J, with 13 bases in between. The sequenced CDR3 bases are TGCACCTGCAGTGCAGAAAGGGCAGGGCTTAGTGCAGAA. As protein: CTCSAERAGLSAE. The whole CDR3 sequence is CTCSAERAGLSAETLYF.

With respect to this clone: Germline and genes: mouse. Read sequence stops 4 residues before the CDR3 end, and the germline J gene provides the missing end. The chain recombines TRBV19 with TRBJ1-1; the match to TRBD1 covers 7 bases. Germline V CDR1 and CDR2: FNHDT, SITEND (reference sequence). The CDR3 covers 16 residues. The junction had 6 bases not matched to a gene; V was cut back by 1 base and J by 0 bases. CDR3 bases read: TGTGCCAGCAGTATACCCTTGGGACAGTCAAACACA. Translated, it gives CASSIPLGQSNT. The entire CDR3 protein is CASSIPLGQSNTEVFF.

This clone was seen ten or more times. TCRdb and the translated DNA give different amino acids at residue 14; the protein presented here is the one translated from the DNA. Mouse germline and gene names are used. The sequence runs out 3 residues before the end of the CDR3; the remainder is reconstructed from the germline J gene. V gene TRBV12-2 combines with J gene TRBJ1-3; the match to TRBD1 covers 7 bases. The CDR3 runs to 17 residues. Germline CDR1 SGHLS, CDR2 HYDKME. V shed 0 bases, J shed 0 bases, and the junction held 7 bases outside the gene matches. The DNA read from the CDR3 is TGTGCCAGCTCTCTCTATGGGACAGCCCTTTCTGGAAATACG. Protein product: CASSLYGTALSGNT. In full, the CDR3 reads CASSLYGTALSGNTLYF.

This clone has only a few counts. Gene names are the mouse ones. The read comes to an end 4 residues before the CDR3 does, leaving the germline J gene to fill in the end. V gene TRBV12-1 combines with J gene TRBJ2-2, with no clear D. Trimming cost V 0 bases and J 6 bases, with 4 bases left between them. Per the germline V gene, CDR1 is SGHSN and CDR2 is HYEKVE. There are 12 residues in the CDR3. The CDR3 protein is CASSLWAGQLYF. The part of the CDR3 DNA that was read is TGTGCCAGCTCTCTCTGGGCCGGG.

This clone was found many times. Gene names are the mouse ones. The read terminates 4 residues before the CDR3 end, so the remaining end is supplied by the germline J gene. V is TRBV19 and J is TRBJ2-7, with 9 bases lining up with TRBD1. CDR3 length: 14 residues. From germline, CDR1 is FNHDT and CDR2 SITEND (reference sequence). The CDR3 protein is CASSIRGTGYEQYF. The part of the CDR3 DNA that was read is TGTGCCAGCAGTATAAGAGGGACAGGGTAT.

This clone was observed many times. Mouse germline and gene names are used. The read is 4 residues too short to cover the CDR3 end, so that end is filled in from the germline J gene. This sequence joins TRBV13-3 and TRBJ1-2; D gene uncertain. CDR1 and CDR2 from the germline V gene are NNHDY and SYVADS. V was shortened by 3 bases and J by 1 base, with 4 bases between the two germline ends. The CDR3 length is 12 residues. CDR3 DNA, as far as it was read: TGTGCCAGCAGTGCAAAAAACTCC. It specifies CASSAKNS. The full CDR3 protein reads CASSAKNSDYTF.

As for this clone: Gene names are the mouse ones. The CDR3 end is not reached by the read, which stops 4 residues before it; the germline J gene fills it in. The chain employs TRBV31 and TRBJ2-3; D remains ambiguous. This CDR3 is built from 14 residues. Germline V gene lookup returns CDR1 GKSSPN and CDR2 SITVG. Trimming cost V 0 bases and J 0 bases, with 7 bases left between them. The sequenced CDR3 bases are TGTGCCTGGAGTCTACCTGGAAGTGCAGAA. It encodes CAWSLPGSAE. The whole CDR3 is CAWSLPGSAETLYF.

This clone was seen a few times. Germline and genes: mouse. The DNA read from the CDR3 is TGCACCTGCAGTGCGCCACAGGGGGCGGACTATGCT. Translation gives CTCSAPQGADYA. Given in full, the CDR3 is CTCSAPQGADYAEQFF. This rearrangement joins TRBV1 to TRBJ2-1, with TRBD1 matching over 9 bases. The CDR3 goes on 4 residues after the read ends, and that part is filled in from the germline J gene. Germline CDR1 and CDR2: NSQYPW and LRSPGD (reference sequence). This CDR3 has 16 amino acids. V was pared by 3 bases and J by 2 bases, with 5 bases of the junction left unmatched.

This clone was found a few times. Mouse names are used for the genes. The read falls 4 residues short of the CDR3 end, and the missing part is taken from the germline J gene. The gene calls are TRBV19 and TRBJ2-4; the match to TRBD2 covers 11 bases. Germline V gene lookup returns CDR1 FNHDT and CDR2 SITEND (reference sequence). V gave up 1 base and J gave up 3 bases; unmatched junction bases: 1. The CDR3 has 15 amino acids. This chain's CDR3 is CASSITGGAQNTLYF. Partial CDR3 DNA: TGTGCCAGCAGTATAACTGGGGGGGCGCAAAAC.